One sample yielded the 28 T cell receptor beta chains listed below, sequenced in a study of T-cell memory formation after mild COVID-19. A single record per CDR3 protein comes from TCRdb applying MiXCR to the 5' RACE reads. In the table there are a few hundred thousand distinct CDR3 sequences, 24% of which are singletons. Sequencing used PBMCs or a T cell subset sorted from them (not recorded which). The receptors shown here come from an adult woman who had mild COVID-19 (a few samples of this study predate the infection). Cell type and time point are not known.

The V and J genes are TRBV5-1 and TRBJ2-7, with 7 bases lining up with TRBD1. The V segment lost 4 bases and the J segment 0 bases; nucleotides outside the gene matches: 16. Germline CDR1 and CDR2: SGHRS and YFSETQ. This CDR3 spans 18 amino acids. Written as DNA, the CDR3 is TGCGCCAGCAGCCTGCCCCGGGACAGCCTCATAACCTCCTACGAGCAGTACTTC. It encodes CASSLPRDSLITSYEQYF.

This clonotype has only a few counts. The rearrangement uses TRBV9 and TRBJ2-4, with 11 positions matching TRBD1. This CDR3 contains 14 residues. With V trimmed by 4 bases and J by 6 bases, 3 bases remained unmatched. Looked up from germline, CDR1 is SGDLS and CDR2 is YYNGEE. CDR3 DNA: TGTGCCAGCAGCAAGGACAGGGGGCGAAACATTCAGTACTTC. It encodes CASSKDRGRNIQYF.

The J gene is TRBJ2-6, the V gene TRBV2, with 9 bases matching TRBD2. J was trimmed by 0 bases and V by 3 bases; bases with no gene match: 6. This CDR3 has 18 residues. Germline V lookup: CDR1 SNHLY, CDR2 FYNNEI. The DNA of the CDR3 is TGTGCCAGCAGTGAGGGGACTAGCAGTAGCTCTGGGGCCAACGTCCTGACTTTC. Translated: CASSEGTSSSSGANVLTF.

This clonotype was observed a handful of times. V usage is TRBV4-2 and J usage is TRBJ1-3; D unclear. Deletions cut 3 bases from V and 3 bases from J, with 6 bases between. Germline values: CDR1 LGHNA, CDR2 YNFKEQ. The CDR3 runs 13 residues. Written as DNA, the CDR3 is TGTGCCAGCAGCCAGGGCCATGGAAACACCATATATTTT. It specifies CASSQGHGNTIYF.

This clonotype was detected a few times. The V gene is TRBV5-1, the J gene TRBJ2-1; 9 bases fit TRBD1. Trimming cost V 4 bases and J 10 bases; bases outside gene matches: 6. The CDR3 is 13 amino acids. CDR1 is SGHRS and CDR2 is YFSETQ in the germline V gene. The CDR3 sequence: CASSLQGAEEQFF. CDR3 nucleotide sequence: TGCGCCAGCAGCCTACAGGGGGCCGAGGAGCAGTTCTTC. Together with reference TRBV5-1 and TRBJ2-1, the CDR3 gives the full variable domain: KAGVTQTPRYLIKTRGQQVTLSCSPISGHRSVSWYQQTPGQGLQFLFEYFSETQRNKGNFPGRFSGRQFSNSRSEMNVSTLELGDSALYLCASSLQGAEEQFFGPGTRLTVL.

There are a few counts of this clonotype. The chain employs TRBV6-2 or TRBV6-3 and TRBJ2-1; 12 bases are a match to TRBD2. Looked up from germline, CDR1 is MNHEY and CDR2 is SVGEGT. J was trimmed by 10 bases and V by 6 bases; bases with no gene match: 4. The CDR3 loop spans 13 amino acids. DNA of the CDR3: TGTGCCAGCAGACTAGCGGGAGGCCCCGAGCAGTTCTTC. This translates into CASRLAGGPEQFF.

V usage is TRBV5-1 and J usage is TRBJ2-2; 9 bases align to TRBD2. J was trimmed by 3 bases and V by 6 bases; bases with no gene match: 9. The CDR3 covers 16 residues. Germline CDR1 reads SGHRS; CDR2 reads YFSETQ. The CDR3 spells CASNTAAGGYTGELFF. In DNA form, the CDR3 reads TGCGCCAGCAACACCGCAGCGGGGGGATACACCGGGGAGCTGTTTTTT.

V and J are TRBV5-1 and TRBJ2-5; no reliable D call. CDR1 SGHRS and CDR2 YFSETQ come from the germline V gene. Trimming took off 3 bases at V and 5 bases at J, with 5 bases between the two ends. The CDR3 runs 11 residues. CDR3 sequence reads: CASSSDETQYF. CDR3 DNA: TGCGCCAGCAGCTCGGACGAGACCCAGTACTTC.

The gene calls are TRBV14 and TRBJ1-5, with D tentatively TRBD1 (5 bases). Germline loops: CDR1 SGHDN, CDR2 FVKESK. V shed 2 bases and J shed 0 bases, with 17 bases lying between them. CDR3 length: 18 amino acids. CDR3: CASSQIPRAAYSNQPQHF. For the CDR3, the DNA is TGTGCCAGCAGCCAAATCCCCAGGGCGGCCTATAGCAATCAGCCCCAGCATTTT.

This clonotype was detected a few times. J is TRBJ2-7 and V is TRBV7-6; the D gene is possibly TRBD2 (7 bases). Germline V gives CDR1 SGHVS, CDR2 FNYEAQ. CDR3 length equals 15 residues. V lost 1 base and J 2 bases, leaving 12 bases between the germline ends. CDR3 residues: CASSLEGGAPYEQYF. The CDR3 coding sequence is TGTGCCAGCAGCTTAGAGGGGGGGGCTCCCTACGAGCAGTACTTC.

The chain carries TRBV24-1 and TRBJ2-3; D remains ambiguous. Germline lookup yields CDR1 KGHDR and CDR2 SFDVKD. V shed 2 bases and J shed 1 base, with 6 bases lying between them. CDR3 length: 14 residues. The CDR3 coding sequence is TGTGCCACCAGTGATTCCGGCCGCACAGATACGCAGTATTTT. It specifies CATSDSGRTDTQYF.

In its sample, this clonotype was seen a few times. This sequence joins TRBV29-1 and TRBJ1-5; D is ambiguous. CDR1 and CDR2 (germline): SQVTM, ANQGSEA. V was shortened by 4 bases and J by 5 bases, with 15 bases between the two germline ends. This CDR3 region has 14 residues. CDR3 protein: CSVAIGNGDQPQHF. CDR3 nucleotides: TGCAGCGTTGCCATCGGGAACGGGGATCAGCCCCAGCATTTT.

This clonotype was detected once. The CDR3 sequence: CASTLSGRGDTQYF. The CDR3 DNA reads as TGCGCCAGCACCCTAAGCGGCCGGGGGGATACGCAGTATTTT. The chain couples TRBV4-1 to TRBJ2-3, with D perhaps matching TRBD2 (6 bases). This CDR3 is built from 14 residues. Germline lookup yields CDR1 MGHRA and CDR2 YSYEKL. V lost 7 bases and J 6 bases, leaving 17 bases between the germline ends.

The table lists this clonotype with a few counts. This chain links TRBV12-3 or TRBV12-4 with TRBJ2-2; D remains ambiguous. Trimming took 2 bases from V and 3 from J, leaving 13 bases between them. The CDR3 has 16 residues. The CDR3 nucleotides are TGTGCCAGCAGTTTACCCTCACAGCCACACACCGGGGAGCTGTTTTTT. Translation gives CASSLPSQPHTGELFF.

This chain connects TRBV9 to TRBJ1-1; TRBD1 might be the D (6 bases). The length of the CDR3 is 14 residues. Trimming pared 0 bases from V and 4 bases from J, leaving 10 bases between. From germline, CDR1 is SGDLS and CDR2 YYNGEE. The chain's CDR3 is CASSVGGASTEAFF. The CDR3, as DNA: TGTGCCAGCAGCGTAGGGGGGGCATCCACTGAAGCTTTCTTT.

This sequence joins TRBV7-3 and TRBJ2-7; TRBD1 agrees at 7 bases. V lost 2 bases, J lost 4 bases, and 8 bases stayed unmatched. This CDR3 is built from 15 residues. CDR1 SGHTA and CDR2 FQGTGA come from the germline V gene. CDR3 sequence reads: CASSLRPGTEYEQYF. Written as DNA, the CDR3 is TGTGCCAGCAGCTTACGCCCCGGGACAGAATACGAGCAGTACTTC. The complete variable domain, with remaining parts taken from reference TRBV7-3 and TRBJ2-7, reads GAGVSQTPSNKVTEKGKYVELRCDPISGHTALYWYRQSLGQGPEFLIYFQGTGAADDSGLPNDRFFAVRPEGSVSTLKIQRTERGDSAVYLCASSLRPGTEYEQYFGPGTRLTVT.

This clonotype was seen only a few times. The CDR3 coding sequence is TGCAGTGCTAGACACCCGCCCTATGGCTACACCTTC. Protein: CSARHPPYGYTF. The genes are TRBV20-1 and TRBJ1-2, with D hard to call. The CDR3 has 12 amino acids. From germline, CDR1 is DFQATT and CDR2 SNEGSKA (reference sequence). Between the trimmed V and J ends, which lost 2 bases and 4 bases, there was a span of 8 bases.

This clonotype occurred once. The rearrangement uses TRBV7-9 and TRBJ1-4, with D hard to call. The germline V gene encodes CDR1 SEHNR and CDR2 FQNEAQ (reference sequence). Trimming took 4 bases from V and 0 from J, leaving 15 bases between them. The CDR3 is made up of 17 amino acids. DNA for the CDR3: TGTGCCAGCAGCTCACTAGCCGGAGAACCAACTAATGAAAAACTGTTTTTT. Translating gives CASSSLAGEPTNEKLFF. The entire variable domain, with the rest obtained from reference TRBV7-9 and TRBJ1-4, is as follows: DTGVSQNPRHKITKRGQNVTFRCDPISEHNRLYWYRQTLGQGPEFLTYFQNEAQLEKSRLLSDRFSAERPKGSFSTLEIQRTEQGDSAMYLCASSSLAGEPTNEKLFFGSGTQLSVL.

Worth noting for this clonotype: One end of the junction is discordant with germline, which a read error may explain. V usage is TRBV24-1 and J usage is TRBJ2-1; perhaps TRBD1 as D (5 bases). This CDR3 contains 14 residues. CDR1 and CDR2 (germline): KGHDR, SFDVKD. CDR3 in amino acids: CATSDSVSYNEQFF. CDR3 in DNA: TGTGCCACAAGTGACAGCGTCTCCTACAATGAGCAGTTCTTC.

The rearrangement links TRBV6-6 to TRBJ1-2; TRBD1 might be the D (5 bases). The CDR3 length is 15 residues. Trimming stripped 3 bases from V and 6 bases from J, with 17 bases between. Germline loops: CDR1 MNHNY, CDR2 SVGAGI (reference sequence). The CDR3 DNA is TGTGCCAGCAGTTATGGGGCAGGAGATGGTCATGGCTACACCTTC. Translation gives CASSYGAGDGHGYTF.

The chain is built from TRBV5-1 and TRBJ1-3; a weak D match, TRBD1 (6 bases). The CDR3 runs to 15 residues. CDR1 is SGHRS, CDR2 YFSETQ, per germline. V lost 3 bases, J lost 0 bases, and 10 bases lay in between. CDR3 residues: CASSSAGASGNTIYF. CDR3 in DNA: TGCGCCAGCAGCTCCGCAGGGGCCTCTGGAAACACCATATATTTT.

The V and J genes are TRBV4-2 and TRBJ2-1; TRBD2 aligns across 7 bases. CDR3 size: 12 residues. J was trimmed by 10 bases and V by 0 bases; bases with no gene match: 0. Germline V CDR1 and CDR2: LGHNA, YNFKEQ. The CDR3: CASSQEGGEQFF. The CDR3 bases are TGTGCCAGCAGCCAAGAGGGAGGGGAGCAGTTCTTC.

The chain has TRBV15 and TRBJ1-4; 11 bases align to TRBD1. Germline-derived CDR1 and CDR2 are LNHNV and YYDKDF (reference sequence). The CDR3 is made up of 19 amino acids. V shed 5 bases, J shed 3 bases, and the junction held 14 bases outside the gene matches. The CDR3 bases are TGTGCCACCAGCCCCGAGGGGGACAGGGGGTTTATCGCTAATGAAAAACTGTTTTTT. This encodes CATSPEGDRGFIANEKLFF.

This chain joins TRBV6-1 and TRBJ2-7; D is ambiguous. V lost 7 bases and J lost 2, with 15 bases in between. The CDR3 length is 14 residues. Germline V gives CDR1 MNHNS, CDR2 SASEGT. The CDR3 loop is CASTQGWEPYEQYF. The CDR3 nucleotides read TGTGCCAGCACCCAAGGGTGGGAACCCTACGAGCAGTACTTC.

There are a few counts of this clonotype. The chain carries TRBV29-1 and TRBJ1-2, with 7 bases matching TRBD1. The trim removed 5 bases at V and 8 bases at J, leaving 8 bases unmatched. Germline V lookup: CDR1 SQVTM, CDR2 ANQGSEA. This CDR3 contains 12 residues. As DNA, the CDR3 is TGCAGCGTTAATACAGGGGTAGGCGGCTACACCTTC. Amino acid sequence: CSVNTGVGGYTF.

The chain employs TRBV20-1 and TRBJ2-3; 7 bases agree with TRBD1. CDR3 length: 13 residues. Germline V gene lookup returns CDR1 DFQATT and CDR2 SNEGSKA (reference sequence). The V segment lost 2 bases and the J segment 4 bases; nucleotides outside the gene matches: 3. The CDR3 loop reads CSARRTGADTQYF. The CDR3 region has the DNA TGCAGTGCTAGACGTACAGGGGCAGATACGCAGTATTTT.

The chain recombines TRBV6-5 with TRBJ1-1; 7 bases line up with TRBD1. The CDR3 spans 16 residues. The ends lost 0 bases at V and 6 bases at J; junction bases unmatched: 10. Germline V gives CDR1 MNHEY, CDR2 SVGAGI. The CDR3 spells CASSYSLAGGVAEAFF. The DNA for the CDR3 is TGTGCCAGCAGTTACTCCCTCGCAGGGGGTGTCGCTGAAGCTTTCTTT.

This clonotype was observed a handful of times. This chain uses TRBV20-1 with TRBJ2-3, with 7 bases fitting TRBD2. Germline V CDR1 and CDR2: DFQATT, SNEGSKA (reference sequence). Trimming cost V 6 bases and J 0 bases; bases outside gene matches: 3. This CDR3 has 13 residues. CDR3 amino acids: CSAAGTSTDTQYF. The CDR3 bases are TGCAGTGCAGCGGGGACTAGCACAGATACGCAGTATTTT.